Described below is a single T cell receptor beta chain sequence and its context. No antigen is known for it. Every contributor of samples was a Caucasian grown-up residing in Nashville, Tennessee. This record comes from a study of shared clonotypes between healthy human individuals. About the research overall: Aged between 18 and 49, the donors were a couple of women and three men.

Germline values: CDR1 LNHDA, CDR2 SQIVND (reference sequence). The V and J ends lost 8 bases and 0 bases respectively, with 10 bases between them. The CDR3 is made up of 13 amino acids. Study-level findings and limits: Larger estimated richness was generally seen in naive subsets than in memory subsets.

Per the original data handling: ImmunoSEQ output lacked quality scores and full-length reads, limiting matched filtering. Method: immunoSEQ multiplex PCR; TCRdb's copy keeps in-frame clones and lacks some. The V and J calls and clone size come from that table; D and trimming were worked out from the DNA. This table holds some 1 million clones, about three quarters found once. The sequenced material came from memory CD4+ T cells sorted from blood. The subset here: CD45RA-negative fraction. This clonotype originated in a man aged 18 to 35 in good health. This chain uses TRBV19 with TRBJ1-1; D might be TRBD1 (5 bases). The CDR3 DNA reads TGTGCCAGTGCAGGACAATTGAACACTGAAGCTTTCTTT. Translation: CASAGQLNTEAFF.